The 27 T cell receptor beta chains listed next were all sequenced from one sample in a study of blood T cells in healthy people across ages. Next came a second PCR, run for roughly 6 to 11 cycles, which used a sample-barcoded 5' primer along with a J-beta primer mix. TCRdb reanalysed the 5' RACE reads using MiXCR and keeps one entry per CDR3 protein. The sample contains fewer than 2,000,000 distinct CDR3 sequences, 30% to 35% of which appear only once. The sample was blood. The receptors were gathered from a woman in her twenties or thirties in good health.

The chain couples TRBV9 to TRBJ2-5; 10 bases line up with TRBD2. The J segment lost 3 bases and the V segment lost 3 bases, leaving 8 bases of the junction unmatched. Germline V gives CDR1 SGDLS, CDR2 YYNGEE. CDR3 length equals 16 residues. The CDR3 region has the DNA TGTGCCAGCAGCGGAGAGAGCGGGAGGGCCGAAGAGACCCAGTACTTC. This sequence encodes CASSGESGRAEETQYF.

The CDR3 region has the DNA TGCAGCGTTGTTGAGGTAGTTGGCTATGGCTACACCTTC. Residues: CSVVEVVGYGYTF. This chain joins TRBV29-1 and TRBJ1-2; D is unresolved. The CDR3 spans 13 residues. Between the trimmed V and J ends, which lost 4 bases and 4 bases, there was a span of 13 bases. Germline CDR1 SQVTM, CDR2 ANQGSEA.

In this sample, this clonotype turned up a few times. This chain connects TRBV14 to TRBJ2-7; 7 nucleotides align to TRBD1. J was trimmed by 6 bases and V by 0 bases; bases with no gene match: 11. The V gene's germline CDR1 is SGHDN and CDR2 FVKESK. This CDR3 comprises 16 residues. The CDR3 sequence: CASSQDLTGWTSEQYF. The CDR3 DNA sequence: TGTGCCAGCAGCCAAGACTTGACAGGGTGGACGAGCGAGCAGTACTTC.

A few counts support this clonotype. This chain joins TRBV19 and TRBJ2-3, with 10 positions matching TRBD1. CDR1 is LNHDA, CDR2 SQIVND, per germline (reference sequence). The V gene end was trimmed by 6 bases and the J gene end by 3 bases; junction bases not matched to a gene: 9. The CDR3 runs to 16 residues. CDR3 residues: CASSLPGTGVTDTQYF. DNA for the CDR3: TGTGCCAGTAGCCTCCCGGGGACAGGGGTGACAGATACGCAGTATTTT.

In this sample, this clonotype turned up a few times. V gene TRBV20-1 combines with J gene TRBJ2-7; 13 bases align to TRBD2. Germline assignment: CDR1 DFQATT and CDR2 SNEGSKA (reference sequence). This CDR3 is built from 17 residues. The CDR3 sequence: CIRGTSGKGLPSYEQYF. The CDR3 DNA reads as TGCATCAGGGGGACTAGCGGGAAGGGGCTGCCTTCCTACGAGCAGTACTTC.

The chain recombines TRBV5-1 with TRBJ2-7; 7 bases are a match to TRBD1. Per the germline V gene, CDR1 is SGHRS and CDR2 is YFSETQ. The CDR3 has 17 amino acids. After removal of 4 bases from V and 2 bases from J, the junction contained 15 bases not matched to a gene. CDR3 in amino acids: CASSALPLPTGTYEQYF. The CDR3 DNA reads TGCGCCAGCAGCGCCCTCCCCCTTCCGACAGGGACCTACGAGCAGTACTTC. Together with reference TRBV5-1 and TRBJ2-7, the CDR3 gives the full variable domain: KAGVTQTPRYLIKTRGQQVTLSCSPISGHRSVSWYQQTPGQGLQFLFEYFSETQRNKGNFPGRFSGRQFSNSRSEMNVSTLELGDSALYLCASSALPLPTGTYEQYFGPGTRLTVT.

V usage is TRBV30 and J usage is TRBJ1-2; possible D gene TRBD1, 5 bases. The CDR3 loop spans 13 amino acids. Germline V gene data show CDR1 as GTSNPN and CDR2 as SVGIG (reference sequence). The V and J ends lost 0 bases and 1 base respectively, with 6 bases between them. Here the CDR3 DNA reads TGTGCCTGGAGTGTAAGGGGTAACTATGGCTACACCTTC. It codes for CAWSVRGNYGYTF.

The rearrangement links TRBV4-1 to TRBJ1-2; D is undetermined. Germline V CDR1 and CDR2: MGHRA, YSYEKL. V was trimmed by 0 bases and J by 4 bases, leaving 9 bases between them. There are 14 residues in the CDR3. The CDR3 protein is CASSQDLSGYGYTF. CDR3 sequence (DNA): TGCGCCAGCAGCCAAGATCTTTCCGGCTATGGCTACACCTTC.

This chain joins TRBV4-1 and TRBJ2-1; 8 bases line up with TRBD2. V was clipped by 5 bases and J by 7 bases; unmatched bases: 13. Germline CDR1 is MGHRA and CDR2 is YSYEKL. The CDR3 runs 16 residues. The CDR3 reads CASSVLSGDPSNEQFF. CDR3 nucleotide sequence: TGCGCCAGCAGCGTCCTTAGCGGGGATCCTTCGAATGAGCAGTTCTTC.

This chain links TRBV3-1 with TRBJ2-6, with TRBD2 as a possible D gene (5 bases). CDR1 and CDR2 (germline): LGHDT, YNNKEL (reference sequence). V lost 2 bases and J 6 bases, leaving 11 bases between the germline ends. This CDR3 region has 15 residues. The CDR3 bases are TGTGCCAGCAGCCAATCGGGGTTGTTGGCCAACGTCCTGACTTTC. It yields the protein CASSQSGLLANVLTF.

This clonotype was detected only a few times. V usage is TRBV7-2 and J usage is TRBJ2-5; the match to TRBD1 covers 9 bases. With V trimmed by 5 bases and J by 9 bases, 7 bases remained unmatched. The CDR3 covers 13 residues. Germline CDR1 and CDR2: SGHTA and FQGNSA. CDR3 amino acids: CASSPGQGGAQYF. In nucleotides, the CDR3 is TGTGCCAGCAGCCCGGGACAGGGAGGGGCCCAGTACTTC. Full variable domain (outside the CDR3, taken from reference TRBV7-2 and TRBJ2-5): GAGVSQSPSNKVTEKGKDVELRCDPISGHTALYWYRQSLGQGLEFLIYFQGNSAPDKSGLPSDRFSAERTGGSVSTLTIQRTQQEDSAVYLCASSPGQGGAQYFGPGTRLLVL.

The genes are TRBV2 and TRBJ2-1; no firm D call. This CDR3 has 10 residues. V was pared by 8 bases and J by 9 bases, with 8 bases between. Germline lookup yields CDR1 SNHLY and CDR2 FYNNEI. CDR3 loop: CASGASEQFF. CDR3 sequence (DNA): TGTGCCAGCGGTGCGAGTGAGCAGTTCTTC.

This clonotype has only a few counts. CDR3 loop: CSARDRIAGALETQYF. CDR3 nucleotide sequence: TGCAGTGCTAGAGATAGGATAGCGGGAGCGCTAGAGACCCAGTACTTC. The V gene is TRBV20-1, the J gene TRBJ2-5, with 9 bases aligning to TRBD2. V shed 0 bases and J 4 bases; nucleotides not matched to a gene: 9. This CDR3 is built from 16 residues. Germline values: CDR1 DFQATT, CDR2 SNEGSKA (reference sequence).

CDR3 sequence (DNA): TGTGCCAGCAGCCGGGGCCAGGGAACCTCCTACGAGCAGTACTTC. Protein product: CASSRGQGTSYEQYF. The genes are TRBV7-9 and TRBJ2-7, with D possibly called TRBD1 or TRBD2 (5 bases each). CDR3 size: 15 residues. Germline CDR1 and CDR2: SEHNR and FQNEAQ (reference sequence). Trimming took 5 bases from V and 0 from J, leaving 14 bases between them.

The chain links TRBV3-1 to TRBJ1-1; D uncertain. With 0 bases removed from V and 6 bases from J, the gap between germline ends came to 8 bases. Germline-derived CDR1 and CDR2 are LGHDT and YNNKEL (reference sequence). The CDR3 consists of 13 residues. DNA of the CDR3: TGTGCCAGCAGCCAAGAAGGAGTGGCTGAAGCTTTCTTT. Protein sequence: CASSQEGVAEAFF.

In this sample, this clonotype turned up a few times. The V and J genes are TRBV5-5 and TRBJ2-5; TRBD2 is a possible D gene (5 bases). Judging by the DNA end, TRBJ2-7 fits better; the J call may be wrong. CDR1 and CDR2 from the germline V gene are SGHKS and YYEKEE (reference sequence). This CDR3 contains 15 residues. DNA of the CDR3: TGTGCCAGCAGCACGAGCGGCCTGATCCCCTACGAGCAGTACTTC. It yields the protein CASSTSGLIPYEQYF.

This clonotype was observed at least ten times. The chain employs TRBV20-1 and TRBJ2-1; 8 nucleotides line up with TRBD2. The J segment lost 7 bases and the V segment lost 0 bases, leaving 8 bases of the junction unmatched. Per the germline V gene, CDR1 is DFQATT and CDR2 is SNEGSKA (reference sequence). CDR3 length: 15 residues. Written as DNA, the CDR3 is TGCAGTGCTAGAGATCCGGGGGGGCCTGGAAATGAGCAGTTCTTC. This codes for CSARDPGGPGNEQFF.

In its sample, this clonotype was seen a few times. This sequence joins TRBV20-1 and TRBJ1-5; D may be TRBD1 (5 bases). Trimming left V 0 bases short and J 2 bases short, with 20 bases between. The CDR3 contains 18 residues. Germline CDR1 DFQATT, CDR2 SNEGSKA (reference sequence). The CDR3 DNA reads TGCAGTGCTAGAGATCAGGGAAAGGGTAATTTGGGCAATCAGCCCCAGCATTTT. Amino acids: CSARDQGKGNLGNQPQHF.

This clonotype has more than one count but fewer than ten. This chain uses TRBV10-3 with TRBJ2-1, with 11 bases fitting TRBD2. Germline CDR1 is ENHRY and CDR2 is SYGVKD. CDR3 length: 15 residues. V trimming: 8 bases; J trimming: 0 bases; junction bases outside the gene matches: 3. CDR3 bases: TGTGCCATCCTAGCGGGAGGCAGCTCCTACAATGAGCAGTTCTTC. This codes for CAILAGGSSYNEQFF.

The chain employs TRBV27 and TRBJ1-1, with a possible D match to TRBD1 (5 bases). The germline V gene encodes CDR1 MNHEY and CDR2 SMNVEV (reference sequence). V gave up 6 bases and J gave up 1 base, with 18 bases separating them. This CDR3 is built from 16 residues. The chain's CDR3 is CASSPFWGGRNTEAFF. CDR3 nucleotide sequence: TGTGCCAGCAGCCCATTTTGGGGGGGACGGAACACTGAAGCTTTCTTT.

This clonotype was counted only a few times. This sequence joins TRBV7-3 and TRBJ2-5, with D maybe TRBD2 (6 bases). The CDR3 has 15 amino acids. V lost 5 bases, J lost 9 bases, and 22 bases lay in between. The V gene's germline CDR1 is SGHTA and CDR2 FQGTGA. CDR3 sequence: CASSPAGTATESQYF. The CDR3 bases are TGTGCCAGCAGCCCAGCCGGGACTGCGACGGAGTCCCAGTACTTC.

This CDR3 is CASSQARDRGPYEQYF. The CDR3 DNA reads TGTGCCAGCAGCCAAGCGAGGGACAGGGGGCCCTACGAGCAGTACTTC. The genes are TRBV3-1 and TRBJ2-7; TRBD1 matches 12 bases. CDR1 is LGHDT and CDR2 is YNNKEL in the germline V gene (reference sequence). Trimming removed 1 base from V and 2 bases from J; junction bases left unmatched: 3. CDR3 length: 16 residues.

This sequence joins TRBV29-1 and TRBJ1-1; 7 bases line up with TRBD1. Germline V gene data show CDR1 as SQVTM and CDR2 as ANQGSEA. The V and J ends lost 3 bases and 3 bases, in that order; junction bases with no gene match: 7. The CDR3 is made up of 14 amino acids. The CDR3 is CSVERTGRDTEAFF. The CDR3 DNA reads TGCAGCGTTGAGAGGACAGGCCGAGACACTGAAGCTTTCTTT.

The chain couples TRBV23-1 to TRBJ2-5; 7 nucleotides agree with TRBD1. TRBV23-1 is classed as an ORF, of uncertain function. CDR3 length equals 15 residues. V lost 3 bases, J lost 3 bases, and 7 bases stayed unmatched. The CDR3 DNA reads TGCGCCAGCAGTCATCCGGGACAGTCGGAAGAGACCCAGTACTTC. Its protein is CASSHPGQSEETQYF.

This clonotype has at least ten counts. The J gene is TRBJ2-7, the V gene TRBV5-1, with TRBD1 matching over 8 bases. V dropped 6 bases and J dropped 1; count of bases not matched to a gene: 9. Germline V lookup: CDR1 SGHRS, CDR2 YFSETQ. This CDR3 is 15 amino acids long. The CDR3 DNA is TGCGCCAGCACCTCCTCGGACAGGGATTCCTACGAGCAGTACTTC. Amino acid sequence: CASTSSDRDSYEQYF.

This clonotype was counted a few times. The chain combines TRBV3-1 with TRBJ2-6, with D perhaps TRBD2 (5 bases). The CDR3 consists of 20 residues. V lost 2 bases, J lost 4 bases, and 24 bases lay in between. Per germline, CDR1 LGHDT and CDR2 YNNKEL (reference sequence). CDR3 nucleotide sequence: TGTGCCAGCAGCCAAACCCTCCCCGGGGTTACTATGTCCGGGGCCAACGTCCTGACTTTC. It translates to CASSQTLPGVTMSGANVLTF.

This clonotype showed up just a few times. The rearrangement uses TRBV4-1 and TRBJ2-5; D is unclear. CDR3 length: 14 residues. CDR1 is MGHRA, CDR2 YSYEKL, per germline. The ends were cut back, 1 base at V and 2 bases at J, with 8 bases in the middle. The CDR3 loop reads CASSQARNQETQYF. Here the CDR3 DNA reads TGCGCCAGCAGCCAAGCCAGGAATCAAGAGACCCAGTACTTC.